This T cell receptor beta chain stems from a study of blood T cell repertoires in COVID-19. At the level of the study: PBMCs, B-cell-depleted T cells, or T cells were the source of the cDNA or gDNA that made up the material.

The authors' processing: From reference gene primer amplification, estimates of nucleated cell counts were derived. Sequencing used immunoSEQ multiplex PCR; TCRdb keeps in-frame clones, though not all of them. V and J calls and clone size follow that table, whereas D and trimming were derived from the DNA. The sample yields more than 55,000 clones, around 88% seen once. Sequenced sample: peripheral blood. This TCR was recovered from a man aged 60-69 years with acute or convalescent COVID-19.

For the CDR3, the DNA is TGTGCCAGCAGCTTGGACAGTCCCTACGAGCAGTACTTC. Protein sequence: CASSLDSPYEQYF. The chain is built from TRBV5-4 and TRBJ2-7, with unresolved D. Germline assignment: CDR1 SGHNT and CDR2 YYREEE (reference sequence). This CDR3 spans 13 amino acids. Trimming shortened V by 0 bases and J by 2 bases, and 6 bases separated the two germline ends.